The 5 T cell receptor beta chains below were found in one sample sequenced in a study of blood T cell repertoires in COVID-19. The data were produced by immunoSEQ multiplex PCR, yet TCRdb's version contains in-frame clones alone and is incomplete. The sample records about 200,000 clones, approximately 84% being singletons. The sample consisted of peripheral blood. The receptors come from a woman over 75 with acute or convalescent COVID-19.

The chain has TRBV7-3 and TRBJ1-2; D call uncertain. In germline, CDR1 is SGHTA, CDR2 FQGTGA. Trimming cost V 2 bases and J 5 bases, with 6 bases left between them. This CDR3 spans 12 amino acids. The CDR3 nucleotides read TGTGCCAGCAGCTTATTCCGTTATGGCTACACCTTC. This codes for CASSLFRYGYTF.

V is TRBV9 and J is TRBJ1-2; TRBD1 aligns across 10 bases. With 0 bases clipped from V and 11 bases from J, the junction kept 4 bases outside the gene matches. CDR1 is SGDLS and CDR2 is YYNGEE in the germline V gene. CDR3 length: 13 residues. CDR3 bases: TGTGCCAGCAGCGTAGAGACAGGGGGCATGTACACCTTC. This translates into CASSVETGGMYTF. The full variable domain, in which reference TRBV9 and TRBJ1-2 provide the parts outside the CDR3, is DSGVTQTPKHLITATGQRVTLRCSPRSGDLSVYWYQQSLDQGLQFLIQYYNGEERAKGNILERFSAQQFPDLHSELNLSSLELGDSALYFCASSVETGGMYTFGSGTRLTVV.

For the CDR3, the DNA is TGTGCCAGCAGCGGGCCTCAGGGGGTTAGGTACTTC. Translated: CASSGPQGVRYF. This sequence joins TRBV9 and TRBJ2-5; the match to TRBD1 covers 7 bases. Losses at the gene ends were 3 bases for V and 13 bases for J; bases not matched to a gene: 9. The CDR3 is 12 amino acids. CDR1 and CDR2 from the germline V gene are SGDLS and YYNGEE.

On this clone: The sample carries other DNA sequences with the same CDR3. J is TRBJ1-4 and V is TRBV29-1, with TRBD1 as a possible D gene (5 bases). The CDR3 runs 13 residues. With 4 bases removed from V and 8 bases from J, the gap between germline ends came to 14 bases. From germline, CDR1 is SQVTM and CDR2 ANQGSEA. The CDR3 region has the DNA TGCAGCGTTGGAGGGACCGGAGGGGAAAAACTGTTTTTT. It specifies CSVGGTGGEKLFF.

The gene calls are TRBV5-4 and TRBJ1-2; 7 bases map to TRBD1. The CDR3 sequence is 13 residues long. The germline CDR1 and CDR2 sequences are SGHNT and YYREEE (reference sequence). J gave up 4 bases and V 7 bases, and 7 bases lay outside the gene matches. In DNA form, the CDR3 reads TGTGCCAGCGGGGAGACAGGGATCTATGGCTACACCTTC. It translates to CASGETGIYGYTF.